The 25 T cell receptor beta chains listed next were all sequenced from one sample in a study of cytomegalovirus exposure and HLA in healthy donors. Vbeta (60) and Jbeta (13) primers were used in the PCR. Measured with immunoSEQ multiplex PCR; TCRdb has only the in-frame clones, and not every one. Here the sample spans 140,000 or so clones, approximately 80% being singletons. The specimen sequenced was PBMCs. Receptors originate from a female donor in good health and CMV-seronegative.

The chain is built from TRBV6-5 and TRBJ1-1; the D is unclear. The CDR3 totals 13 residues. The germline V gene has CDR1 MNHEY and CDR2 SVGAGI. V shed 2 bases and J shed 7 bases, with 11 bases lying between them. CDR3: CASSYVLGVEAFF. The DNA of the CDR3 is TGTGCCAGCAGTTACGTCCTGGGAGTTGAAGCTTTCTTT.

The V and J genes are TRBV7-9 and TRBJ1-2; D uncertain. With 0 bases removed from V and 1 base from J, the gap between germline ends came to 15 bases. Germline V gene sequence: CDR1 SEHNR, CDR2 FQNEAQ (reference sequence). The CDR3 is made up of 17 amino acids. The CDR3 coding sequence is TGTGCCAGCAGCTTAGCGGGCAGAACCAACCTTAACTATGGCTACACCTTC. Its translation: CASSLAGRTNLNYGYTF.

For the CDR3, the DNA is TGTGCCAGCAGTGAATGGGGACTAGCGGGGACCCAAGAGACCCAGTACTTC. As protein: CASSEWGLAGTQETQYF. The chain uses TRBV2 and TRBJ2-5, with 13 bases fitting TRBD2. The CDR3 has 17 amino acids. The ends lost 2 bases at V and 1 base at J; junction bases unmatched: 4. Germline loops: CDR1 SNHLY, CDR2 FYNNEI.

V is TRBV4-2 and J is TRBJ2-3, with 11 bases aligning to TRBD2. The CDR3 totals 18 residues. With V trimmed by 3 bases and J by 4 bases, 12 bases remained unmatched. The germline gives CDR1 LGHNA, CDR2 YNFKEQ. CDR3 coding DNA: TGTGCCAGCAGCCAGGGTAGCGGGGGGGCCGAAGTGGCAGATACGCAGTATTTT. Translating it yields CASSQGSGGAEVADTQYF.

This chain joins TRBV7-2 and TRBJ1-1; D perhaps matches TRBD1 (5 bases). Germline-derived CDR1 and CDR2 are SGHTA and FQGNSA. With 5 bases removed from V and 1 base from J, the gap between germline ends came to 17 bases. This CDR3 has 16 residues. This CDR3 reads CASSISGGTPNTEAFF. In DNA, the CDR3 is TGTGCCAGCAGCATCTCGGGGGGTACCCCGAACACTGAAGCTTTCTTT.

The V call is TRBV28, the J call TRBJ1-3, with TRBD1 as a possible D gene (5 bases). Trimming removed 7 bases at V and 2 bases at J, with 12 bases between. The length of the CDR3 is 14 residues. CDR1 is MDHEN and CDR2 is SYDVKM in the germline V gene. In DNA, the CDR3 is TGTGCCAGCACGCGGGGGGGACCTGGAAACACCATATATTTT. Residues: CASTRGGPGNTIYF. Combining the CDR3 with reference TRBV28 and TRBJ1-3 gives the whole variable domain DVKVTQSSRYLVKRTGEKVFLECVQDMDHENMFWYRQDPGLGLRLIYFSYDVKMKEKGDIPEGYSVSREKKERFSLILESASTNQTSMYLCASTRGGPGNTIYFGEGSWLTVV.

This clone was observed a few times. The chain uses TRBV6-5 and TRBJ2-5; D is undetermined. The V gene's germline CDR1 is MNHEY and CDR2 SVGAGI. Trimming stripped 10 bases from V and 5 bases from J, with 8 bases between. The CDR3 contains 10 residues. CDR3 sequence (DNA): TGTGCCACCGGAGTTGAGACCCAGTACTTC. Its protein is CATGVETQYF.

The chain is built from TRBV28 and TRBJ2-1, with TRBD2 matching over 7 bases. Unmatched junction bases numbered 14, after V lost 4 bases and J lost 8 bases. The CDR3 runs 16 residues. Germline V lookup: CDR1 MDHEN, CDR2 SYDVKM. CDR3 residues: CASSYLTGLRWYEQFF. As DNA, the CDR3 is TGTGCCAGCAGTTACCTAACGGGACTACGCTGGTATGAGCAGTTCTTC. The whole variable domain, remainder taken from reference TRBV28 and TRBJ2-1, is DVKVTQSSRYLVKRTGEKVFLECVQDMDHENMFWYRQDPGLGLRLIYFSYDVKMKEKGDIPEGYSVSREKKERFSLILESASTNQTSMYLCASSYLTGLRWYEQFFGPGTRLTVL.

This clone was counted a few times. This chain connects TRBV29-1 to TRBJ1-1; no clear D. The CDR3 spans 10 residues. Germline loops: CDR1 SQVTM, CDR2 ANQGSEA. The germline V and J ends were trimmed by 8 bases and 0 bases, with 4 bases remaining between them. CDR3 in DNA: TGCAGCTACATGAACACTGAAGCTTTCTTT. Translating gives CSYMNTEAFF.

This clone was picked up one time. The rearrangement joins TRBV9 to TRBJ1-1, with 10 bases lining up with TRBD1. Germline V gene lookup returns CDR1 SGDLS and CDR2 YYNGEE. V shed 5 bases and J 6 bases; nucleotides not matched to a gene: 10. CDR3 size: 15 residues. DNA of the CDR3: TGTGCCAGCAGTCGACAGGGGGCGCTTAAGGCTGAAGCTTTCTTT. It specifies CASSRQGALKAEAFF.

The genes are TRBV7-9 and TRBJ2-5; D is ambiguous. The CDR3 is 12 residues long. V lost 5 bases, J lost 1 base, and 5 bases lay in between. Germline CDR1 is SEHNR and CDR2 is FQNEAQ (reference sequence). CDR3 coding DNA: TGTGCCAGCAGCCCCCTCCAAGAGACCCAGTACTTC. This translates into CASSPLQETQYF.

The J gene is TRBJ2-1, the V gene TRBV28; D is ambiguous. This CDR3 has 11 amino acids. V lost 7 bases and J lost 10, with 11 bases in between. From germline, CDR1 is MDHEN and CDR2 SYDVKM. For the CDR3, the DNA is TGTGCCAGCAACACGGTGGGCGAGCAGTTCTTC. As protein: CASNTVGEQFF.

The rearrangement joins TRBV30 to TRBJ1-4; D gene ambiguous. There are 13 residues in the CDR3. Germline assignment: CDR1 GTSNPN and CDR2 SVGIG (reference sequence). Trimming removed 1 base at V and 5 bases at J, with 8 bases between. Written as DNA, the CDR3 is TGTGCCTGGAGTGAATCCAGGAATGAAAAACTGTTTTTT. This encodes CAWSESRNEKLFF.

The chain employs TRBV10-3 and TRBJ1-6, with D unresolved. CDR1 is ENHRY, CDR2 SYGVKD, per germline. V was clipped by 6 bases and J by 2 bases, with 14 bases between them. This CDR3 region has 16 residues. CDR3 nucleotide sequence: TGTGCCATCAGCGGAGCCCCGCCAGCCTATAATTCACCCCTCCACTTT. Translation gives CAISGAPPAYNSPLHF.

The rearrangement uses TRBV19 and TRBJ2-2, with TRBD1 matching over 7 bases. The CDR3 loop spans 16 amino acids. Germline-derived CDR1 and CDR2 are LNHDA and SQIVND (reference sequence). V was clipped by 4 bases and J by 3 bases; unmatched bases: 8. In DNA, the CDR3 is TGTGCCAGTAGTAAGCTAACACAGGGGTACACCGGGGAGCTGTTTTTT. Protein sequence: CASSKLTQGYTGELFF.

V gene TRBV6-6 combines with J gene TRBJ1-6; 9 bases align to TRBD1. The CDR3 loop spans 16 amino acids. Germline V gene data show CDR1 as MNHNY and CDR2 as SVGAGI (reference sequence). The J segment lost 10 bases and the V segment lost 2 bases, leaving 9 bases of the junction unmatched. The CDR3 sequence is CASSYRDRASGSPLHF. For the CDR3, the DNA is TGTGCCAGCAGTTACCGGGACAGGGCCTCAGGGTCACCCCTCCACTTT.

The genes are TRBV10-3 and TRBJ1-2, with D possibly being TRBD1 (5 bases). V lost 5 bases and J 4 bases, leaving 8 bases between the germline ends. Germline V gene lookup returns CDR1 ENHRY and CDR2 SYGVKD. There are 12 residues in the CDR3. The DNA for the CDR3 is TGTGCCATCAGTCCTGACAGCTATGGCTACACCTTC. This codes for CAISPDSYGYTF.

This clone appeared a few times. The chain links TRBV6-1 to TRBJ1-1; D gene uncertain. V lost 4 bases and J lost 0, with 6 bases in between. Germline lookup yields CDR1 MNHNS and CDR2 SASEGT. The CDR3 is made up of 13 amino acids. The DNA of the CDR3 is TGTGCCAGCAGTGCCACAGTGAACACTGAAGCTTTCTTT. Its protein is CASSATVNTEAFF.

This clone has only a few counts. V is TRBV28 and J is TRBJ1-1, with unresolved D. Germline lookup yields CDR1 MDHEN and CDR2 SYDVKM. The length of the CDR3 is 12 residues. The V end was cut by 8 bases, the J end by 0 bases, with 7 bases between. CDR3 DNA: TGTGCCAGCGGACTCTTGAACACTGAAGCTTTCTTT. As protein: CASGLLNTEAFF.

The V call is TRBV19, the J call TRBJ2-5; 9 bases align to TRBD1. The CDR3 covers 16 residues. The V segment lost 1 base and the J segment 3 bases; nucleotides outside the gene matches: 6. The germline gives CDR1 LNHDA, CDR2 SQIVND (reference sequence). CDR3 coding DNA: TGTGCCAGTAGTATAGGCGCGGGACAGGGAGAAGAGACCCAGTACTTC. Translation gives CASSIGAGQGEETQYF.

V is TRBV6-5 and J is TRBJ1-6; D remains unclear. CDR1 is MNHEY, CDR2 SVGAGI, per germline. The CDR3 has 12 residues. The ends were cut back, 6 bases at V and 8 bases at J, with 8 bases in the middle. The CDR3 DNA reads as TGTGCCAGCAGCTTGAGGCATTCACCCCTCCACTTT. This gives the protein CASSLRHSPLHF.

There are a few counts of this clone. V is TRBV5-1 and J is TRBJ1-2, with TRBD1 identical over 7 bases. The ends lost 5 bases at V and 4 bases at J; junction bases unmatched: 8. Germline loops: CDR1 SGHRS, CDR2 YFSETQ. The CDR3 runs 14 residues. In DNA form, the CDR3 reads TGCGCCAGCAGTTACGCAGGGACAGTCTATGGCTACACCTTC. Translating gives CASSYAGTVYGYTF.

The rearrangement uses TRBV6-1 and TRBJ2-3; tentatively, D is TRBD2 (6 bases). Trimming shortened V by 4 bases and J by 2 bases, and 16 bases separated the two germline ends. The CDR3 covers 16 residues. Per germline, CDR1 MNHNS and CDR2 SASEGT. Here the CDR3 DNA reads TGTGCCAGCAGTGCCGTAACCGGGGGACTCACAGATACGCAGTATTTT. Residues: CASSAVTGGLTDTQYF.

DNA for the CDR3: TGTGCCTCCAAGGGGGCCTACGAGCAGTACTTC. This codes for CASKGAYEQYF. The chain recombines TRBV10-3 with TRBJ2-7; a weak D match, TRBD1 (6 bases). This CDR3 is built from 11 residues. CDR1 is ENHRY, CDR2 SYGVKD, per germline. V was cut by 11 bases and J by 2 bases, with 10 bases left in between.

The chain uses TRBV6-1 and TRBJ2-7; D is perhaps TRBD2 (6 bases). This CDR3 has 13 amino acids. The germline V gene has CDR1 MNHNS and CDR2 SASEGT. Trimming left V 5 bases short and J 4 bases short, with 12 bases between. The CDR3 reads CASSPRGLYEQYF. The CDR3 DNA reads TGTGCCAGCAGTCCGCGGGGCCTGTACGAGCAGTACTTC.